This T cell receptor (beta chain) derives from a study of cytotoxic CD8 clonotypes in ibrutinib-treated CLL. Turning to the study itself: The response samples were taken once patients had been treated for a median of approximately 13 months, range 6 to 36.

As to this clone: Antigen unknown.

This CDR3 region has 14 residues. V was clipped by 0 bases and J by 9 bases; unmatched bases: 3. Per the germline V gene, CDR1 is ENHRY and CDR2 is SYGVKD. Assay used: immunoSEQ multiplex PCR; TCRdb lists only in-frame clones, some missing. The repertoire has roughly 250,000 clones, around three quarters of them found once; the top ten carry approximately 15%. Study-level findings and limits: Under treatment, the uncommon public clonotypes either contracted or remained stable. Baseline levels were approached again at progression, after clonality had risen at ibrutinib response.

This clonotype was obtained from a human donor with chronic lymphocytic leukemia. The material sequenced was PBMCs, taken after 24 months of ibrutinib treatment. This sequence joins TRBV10-3 and TRBJ2-1; 9 bases map to TRBD2. The CDR3 DNA reads as TGTGCCATCAGTGAGTCGGCTAGCGGGATTGAGCAGTTCTTC. It translates to CAISESASGIEQFF.